This T cell receptor (beta chain) was profiled in a study of long-term antiretroviral therapy in people with HIV. The samples comprised roughly 0.95-10 million cryopreserved PBMC ahead of DNA extraction. The run of the v3.0 immunoSEQ assay was at survey level. Sequenced by immunoSEQ multiplex PCR; TCRdb stores in-frame clones only, minus some. This sample has about 40,000 clones, with approximately 85% found just once. CDR3 length: 16 residues. In germline, CDR1 is SEHNR, CDR2 FQNEAQ (reference sequence). After removal of 1 base from V and 5 bases from J, the junction contained 5 bases not matched to a gene.

V gene TRBV7-9 combines with J gene TRBJ1-6; TRBD1 aligns across 7 bases. The TCR was taken from a woman in her forties or fifties with HIV. Material: unsorted PBMCs, obtained 3.1 years after starting antiretroviral therapy. The CDR3 nucleotides are TGTGCCAGCAGCTTAGGATCTGGACAGGATAATTCACCCCTCCACTTT. It encodes CASSLGSGQDNSPLHF.